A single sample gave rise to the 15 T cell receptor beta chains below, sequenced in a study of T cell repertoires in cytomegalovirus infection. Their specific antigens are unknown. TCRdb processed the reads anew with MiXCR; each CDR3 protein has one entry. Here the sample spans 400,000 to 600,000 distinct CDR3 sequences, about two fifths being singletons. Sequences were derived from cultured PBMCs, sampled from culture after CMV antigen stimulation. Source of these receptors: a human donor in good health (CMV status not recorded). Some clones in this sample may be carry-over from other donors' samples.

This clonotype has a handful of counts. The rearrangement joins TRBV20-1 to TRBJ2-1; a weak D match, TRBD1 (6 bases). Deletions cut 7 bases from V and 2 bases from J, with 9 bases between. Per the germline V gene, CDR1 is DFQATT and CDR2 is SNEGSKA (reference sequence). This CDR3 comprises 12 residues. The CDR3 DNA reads TGCAGTGGAGAGGGGGCCTACAATGAGCAGTTCTTC. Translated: CSGEGAYNEQFF.

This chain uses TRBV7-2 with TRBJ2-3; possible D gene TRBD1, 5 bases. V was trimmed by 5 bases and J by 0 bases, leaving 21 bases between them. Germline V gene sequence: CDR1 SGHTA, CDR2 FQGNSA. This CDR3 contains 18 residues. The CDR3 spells CASSPWAGNKRSTDTQYF. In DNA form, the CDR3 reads TGTGCCAGCAGCCCCTGGGCAGGGAACAAGAGAAGCACAGATACGCAGTATTTT. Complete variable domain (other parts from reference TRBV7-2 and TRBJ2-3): GAGVSQSPSNKVTEKGKDVELRCDPISGHTALYWYRQSLGQGLEFLIYFQGNSAPDKSGLPSDRFSAERTGGSVSTLTIQRTQQEDSAVYLCASSPWAGNKRSTDTQYFGPGTRLTVL.

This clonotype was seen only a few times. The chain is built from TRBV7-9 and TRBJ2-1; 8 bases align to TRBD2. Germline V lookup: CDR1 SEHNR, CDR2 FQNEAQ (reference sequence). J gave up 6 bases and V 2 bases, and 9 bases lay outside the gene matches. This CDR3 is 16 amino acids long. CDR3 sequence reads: CASSLFAGGRSNEQFF. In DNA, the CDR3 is TGTGCCAGCAGCTTATTCGCGGGGGGCCGTAGCAATGAGCAGTTCTTC.

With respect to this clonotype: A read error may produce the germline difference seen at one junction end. The CDR3 nucleotides read TGTGCCAGCAGGGGAGCTACGGGCTACAATGAGCAGATCTTC. Its protein product is CASRGATGYNEQIF. The V call is TRBV6-6, the J call TRBJ2-1, with D perhaps matching TRBD2 (5 bases). The CDR3 spans 14 residues. Per germline, CDR1 MNHNY and CDR2 SVGAGI (reference sequence).

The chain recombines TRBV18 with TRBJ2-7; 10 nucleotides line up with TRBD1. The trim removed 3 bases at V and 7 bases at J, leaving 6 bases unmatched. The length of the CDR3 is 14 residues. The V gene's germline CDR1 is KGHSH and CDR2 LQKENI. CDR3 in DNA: TGTGCCAGCTCACCCGGGACAGGGGTTGGAGAGCAGTACTTC. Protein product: CASSPGTGVGEQYF.

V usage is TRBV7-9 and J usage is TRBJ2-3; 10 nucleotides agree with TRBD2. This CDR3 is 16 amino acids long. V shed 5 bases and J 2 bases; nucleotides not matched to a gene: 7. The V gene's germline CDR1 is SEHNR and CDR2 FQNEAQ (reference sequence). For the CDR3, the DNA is TGTGCCAGCAGCCTTCGGACTAGCGGTTACACAGATACGCAGTATTTT. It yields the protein CASSLRTSGYTDTQYF.

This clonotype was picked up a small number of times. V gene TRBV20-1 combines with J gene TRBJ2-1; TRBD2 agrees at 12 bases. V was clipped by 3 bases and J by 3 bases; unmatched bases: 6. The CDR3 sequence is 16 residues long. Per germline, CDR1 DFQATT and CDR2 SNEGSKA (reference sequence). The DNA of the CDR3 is TGCAGTGCTAGGGTGACTAGCGGGAGTAGCTACAATGAGCAGTTCTTC. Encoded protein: CSARVTSGSSYNEQFF.

CDR3 DNA: TGTGCCAGCAGCACCAACTCTGGAAACACCATATATTTT. Translating gives CASSTNSGNTIYF. J is TRBJ1-3 and V is TRBV6-1; D not resolved. The CDR3 runs 13 residues. V dropped 6 bases and J dropped 0 bases, with 6 bases sitting between them. Germline assignment: CDR1 MNHNS and CDR2 SASEGT.

The CDR3 DNA is TGTGCCAGCAGCTTAGAGGTCAGGGGGGTGATGGAGACCCAGTACTTC. This sequence encodes CASSLEVRGVMETQYF. The chain couples TRBV7-6 to TRBJ2-5, with D possibly matching TRBD1 (7 bases). Germline V gene data show CDR1 as SGHVS and CDR2 as FNYEAQ. The CDR3 runs to 16 residues. Trimming removed 1 base at V and 5 bases at J, with 17 bases between.

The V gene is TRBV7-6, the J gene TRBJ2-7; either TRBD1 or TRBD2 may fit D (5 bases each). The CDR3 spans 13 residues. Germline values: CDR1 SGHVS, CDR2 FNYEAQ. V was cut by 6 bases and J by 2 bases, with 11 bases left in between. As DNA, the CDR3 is TGTGCCAGCAGTCAAAGGGGAGCCTACGAGCAGTACTTC. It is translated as CASSQRGAYEQYF.

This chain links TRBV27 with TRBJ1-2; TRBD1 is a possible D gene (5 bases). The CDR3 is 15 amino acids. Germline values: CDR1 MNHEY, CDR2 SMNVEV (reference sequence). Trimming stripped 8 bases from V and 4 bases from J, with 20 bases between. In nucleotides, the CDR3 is TGTGCCAGCGGACGAGAGGGGAAGTCGGGCTATGGCTACACCTTC. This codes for CASGREGKSGYGYTF.

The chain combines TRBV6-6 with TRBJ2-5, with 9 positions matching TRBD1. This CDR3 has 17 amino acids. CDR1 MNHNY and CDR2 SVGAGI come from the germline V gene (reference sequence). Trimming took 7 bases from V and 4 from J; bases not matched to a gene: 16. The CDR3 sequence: CASIQKLIQGAGETQYF. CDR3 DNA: TGTGCCAGCATCCAGAAGCTGATACAGGGGGCTGGAGAGACCCAGTACTTC.

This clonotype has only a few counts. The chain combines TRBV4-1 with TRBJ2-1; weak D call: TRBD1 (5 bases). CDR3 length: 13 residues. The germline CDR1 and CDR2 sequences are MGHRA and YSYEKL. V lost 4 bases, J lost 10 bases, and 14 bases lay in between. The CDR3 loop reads CASSPKGAREQFF. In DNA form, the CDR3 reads TGCGCCAGCAGCCCCAAAGGGGCCAGGGAGCAGTTCTTC.

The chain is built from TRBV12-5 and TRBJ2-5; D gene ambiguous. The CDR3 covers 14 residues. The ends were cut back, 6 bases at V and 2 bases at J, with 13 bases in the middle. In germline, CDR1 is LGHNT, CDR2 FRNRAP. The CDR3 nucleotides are TGTGCTAGTGGCCCCCCACGAGCTCAAGAGACCCAGTACTTC. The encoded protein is CASGPPRAQETQYF.

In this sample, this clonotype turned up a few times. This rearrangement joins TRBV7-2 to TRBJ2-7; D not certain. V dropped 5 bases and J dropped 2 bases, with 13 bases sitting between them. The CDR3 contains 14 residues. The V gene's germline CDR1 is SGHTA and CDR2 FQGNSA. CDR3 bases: TGTGCCAGCAGCCTCCAGGCGGCACCCTACGAGCAGTACTTC. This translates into CASSLQAAPYEQYF.